A selection of T cell receptor beta chains follows, all from one sample in a study of blood T cell repertoires in COVID-19. Sequencing used immunoSEQ multiplex PCR; TCRdb keeps in-frame clones, though not all of them. This table has 250,000 or so clones, about four fifths appearing once. The sequenced sample was PBMCs or T cells enriched from blood (not recorded which). Receptor source: a man aged 50 or older who had recovered from COVID-19. CDR3s include the opening cysteine and the closing phenylalanine or tryptophan. The D gene is left open where the match is weak. The listing skips clone size in some rows; elsewhere it reads once, few, many or a size class.

>NA|TRBJ1-5|TRBV7-2|NA
CASSLDRDQPQHF
TGTGCCAGCAGCTTAGACAGGGATCAGCCCCAGCATTTT
>TRBD2|TRBJ2-1|TRBV7-9|many
CASSPPGGGLGQFF
TGTGCCAGCAGCCCCCCCGGGGGGGGATTGGGGCAGTTCTTC
>TRBD1|TRBJ1-4|TRBV2|NA
CASSDRDRVEEKLFF
TGTGCCAGCAGTGACCGGGACAGGGTGGAGGAAAAACTGTTTTTT
>TRBD2|TRBJ2-3|TRBV7-6|NA
CASSKLAAESTDTQYF
TGTGCCAGCAGCAAACTAGCGGCAGAAAGCACAGATACGCAGTATTTT
>NA|TRBJ2-6|TRBV30|NA
CAGGGPGANVLTF
TGTGCCGGGGGGGGGCCTGGGGCCAACGTCCTGACTTTC
>TRBD1|TRBJ2-7|TRBV25-1|NA
CASSFRTGAYEQYF
TGTGCCAGCAGTTTCCGGACAGGAGCCTACGAGCAGTACTTC
>NA|TRBJ2-7|TRBV19|NA
CASSIGDTRTYEQYF
TGTGCCAGTAGTATCGGGGACACGCGAACCTACGAGCAGTACTTC
>NA|TRBJ1-2|TRBV12-3/TRBV12-4|NA
CASSSNVRVGYTF
TGTGCCAGCAGTTCAAACGTCCGGGTCGGCTACACCTTC
>NA|TRBJ1-4|TRBV19|NA
CASSIDAPVRRGEKLFF
TGTGCCAGTAGTATAGATGCCCCCGTCCGGCGGGGTGAAAAACTGTTTTTT
>NA|TRBJ1-5|TRBV18|NA
CASSPPGGAQPQHF
TGTGCCAGCTCACCACCGGGGGGGGCTCAGCCCCAGCATTTT
>TRBD1|TRBJ1-5|TRBV2|NA
CASSATGGIQPQHF
TGTGCCAGCAGTGCCACAGGGGGGATACAGCCCCAGCATTTT
>TRBD1|TRBJ1-1|TRBV7-2|once
CASFYRGLYTEAFF
TGTGCCAGTTTCTACAGGGGGCTTTACACTGAAGCTTTCTTT
>TRBD1|TRBJ2-3|TRBV5-5|NA
CASSHRPGTGARADTQYF
TGTGCCAGCAGCCATCGTCCCGGGACAGGGGCCAGGGCAGATACGCAGTATTTT
>NA|TRBJ1-5|TRBV3-1/TRBV3-2|NA
CASSQEAGNQPQHF
TGTGCCAGCAGCCAAGAGGCGGGGAATCAGCCCCAGCATTTT
>NA|TRBJ2-3|TRBV7-3|NA
CASSPQRATDTQYF
TGTGCCAGCAGCCCCCAGCGGGCCACAGATACGCAGTATTTT
>NA|TRBJ2-7|TRBV28|NA
CASSLTAGNSYEQYF
TGTGCCAGCAGTTTAACAGCGGGCAACTCCTACGAGCAGTACTTC
>TRBD2|TRBJ2-3|TRBV2|NA
CASSAVGLDQQYF
TGTGCCAGCAGCGCTGTGGGACTAGACCAGCAGTATTTT
>TRBD1|TRBJ2-1|TRBV24-1|NA
CATSDFGTGELNEQFF
TGTGCCACCAGTGATTTTGGGACAGGGGAGTTAAATGAGCAGTTCTTC
>NA|TRBJ1-4|TRBV15|NA
CATSRDLDRGKLFF
TGTGCCACCAGCAGAGATCTAGACCGAGGGAAACTGTTTTTT
>NA|TRBJ2-2|TRBV6-5|NA
CASSHGQGELFF
TGTGCCAGCAGCCACGGACAGGGGGAGCTGTTTTTT
>NA|TRBJ1-4|TRBV5-6|few
CASGWSDAGNEKLFF
TGTGCCAGCGGCTGGTCGGACGCGGGAAATGAAAAACTGTTTTTT
>NA|TRBJ2-2|TRBV6-4|NA
CASGEPGTQNTGELFF
TGTGCCAGCGGGGAGCCCGGGACACAGAACACCGGGGAGCTGTTTTTT
>NA|TRBJ1-2|TRBV10-3|NA
CATSTGNYGYTF
TGTGCCACTAGCACGGGTAACTATGGCTACACCTTC
>TRBD1|TRBJ1-5|TRBV6-5|few
CASKPDRASNQPQHF
TGTGCCAGCAAGCCGGACAGGGCCAGCAATCAGCCCCAGCATTTT
>TRBD2|TRBJ2-1|TRBV9|NA
CASSMMDLAGSNEQFF
TGTGCCAGCAGCATGATGGACCTAGCGGGAAGCAATGAGCAGTTCTTC
>TRBD2|TRBJ2-5|TRBV6-1|NA
CASSESPSGKETQYF
TGTGCCAGCAGTGAAAGCCCTAGCGGAAAAGAGACCCAGTACTTC
>NA|TRBJ2-2|TRBV24-1|NA
CATSAPTGELFF
TGTGCCACCAGTGCTCCCACCGGGGAGCTGTTTTTT
>NA|TRBJ2-5|TRBV10-3|NA
CAIRGGLVETQYF
TGTGCCATAAGGGGGGGGCTGGTAGAGACCCAGTACTTC
>TRBD2|TRBJ2-1|TRBV18|NA
CASSLRTSGGASEQFF
TGTGCCAGCTCACTTCGGACTAGCGGGGGGGCGAGTGAGCAGTTCTTC
>NA|TRBJ1-2|TRBV28|NA
CASSHSGVSYGYTF
TGTGCCAGCAGTCATTCAGGGGTTAGCTATGGCTACACCTTC
>TRBD2|TRBJ2-2|TRBV5-1|NA
CASSLASGSVAGELFF
TGCGCCAGCAGCTTGGCGAGCGGGAGTGTCGCTGGGGAGCTGTTTTTT
>NA|TRBJ2-1|TRBV27|NA
CASSLFQGEDNAEQFF
TGTGCCAGCAGTTTATTCCAGGGTGAGGACAATGCTGAGCAGTTCTTC
>TRBD1|TRBJ1-1|TRBV6-5|few
CASTHRGPSNTEAFF
TGTGCCAGCACCCACAGGGGACCTTCGAACACTGAAGCTTTCTTT
>TRBD2|TRBJ2-1|TRBV9|NA
CASSVGGGRPTPYNEQFF
TGTGCCAGCAGCGTAGGGGGCGGGAGGCCCACCCCCTACAATGAGCAGTTCTTC
>NA|TRBJ1-4|TRBV5-6|NA
CASSLSGENEKLFF
TGTGCCAGCAGCTTGTCCGGGGAGAATGAAAAACTGTTTTTT
>TRBD1|TRBJ2-7|TRBV7-2|NA
CASSLGPGQSFYEQYF
TGTGCCAGCAGCTTAGGGCCGGGACAGAGCTTCTACGAGCAGTACTTC
>TRBD2|TRBJ2-2|TRBV5-5|once
CASSFPGLADTGELFF
TGTGCCAGCAGCTTTCCCGGACTAGCGGACACCGGGGAGCTGTTTTTT
>TRBD2|TRBJ2-5|TRBV3-1/TRBV3-2|NA
CASSQIQTSGTVQETQYF
TGTGCCAGCAGCCAAATTCAGACTAGCGGGACCGTCCAAGAGACCCAGTACTTC
>NA|TRBJ2-7|TRBV28|NA
CASTRPGSYEQYF
TGTGCCAGCACCCGACCAGGCTCCTACGAGCAGTACTTC
>NA|TRBJ2-1|TRBV21-1|NA
CASSNGWVTRDNEQFF
TGTGCCAGCAGCAATGGGTGGGTGACTAGGGACAATGAGCAGTTCTTC
>NA|TRBJ2-1|TRBV27|NA
CASSLSGGNEQFF
TGTGCCAGCAGTTTATCCGGAGGCAATGAGCAGTTCTTC
>TRBD1|TRBJ1-6|TRBV5-6|few
CASSPGQGNSPLHF
TGTGCCAGCAGTCCGGGACAGGGTAATTCACCCCTCCACTTT
>TRBD1|TRBJ1-4|TRBV5-1|NA
CASSWGQGSEKLFF
TGCGCCAGCAGCTGGGGACAGGGTTCCGAAAAACTGTTTTTT
>TRBD1|TRBJ2-7|TRBV6-5|NA
CASSYSGTGSWEQYF
TGTGCCAGCAGTTACTCGGGGACAGGGAGCTGGGAGCAGTACTTC
>TRBD2|TRBJ2-1|TRBV15|NA
CATSRVIGLALGDEQFF
TGTGCCACCAGCAGAGTTATAGGACTAGCCCTGGGCGATGAGCAGTTCTTC
>NA|TRBJ2-7|TRBV10-1|NA
CASSDSSRFYEQYF
TGCGCCAGCAGTGATTCTAGCAGATTCTACGAGCAGTACTTC
>NA|TRBJ2-4|TRBV6-5|NA
CASLGLGGNIQYF
TGTGCCAGCCTCGGCCTGGGGGGAAACATTCAGTACTTC
>TRBD1|TRBJ1-1|TRBV11-2|NA
CASSLDLGQGRGGNTEAFF
TGTGCCAGCAGCTTAGATTTAGGACAGGGGCGAGGAGGGAACACTGAAGCTTTCTTT
>TRBD1|TRBJ2-7|TRBV6-5|NA
CASRRGQQISYEQYF
TGTGCCAGCAGAAGGGGACAGCAAATCTCCTACGAGCAGTACTTC
>NA|TRBJ1-5|TRBV20-1|NA
CSASFQGSHDQPQHF
TGCAGTGCTAGTTTCCAGGGATCCCACGATCAGCCCCAGCATTTT
>NA|TRBJ1-3|TRBV11-3|NA
CASSSRSGNTIYF
TGTGCCAGCAGCTCCCGGTCGGGAAACACCATATATTTT
>NA|TRBJ1-6|TRBV7-3|NA
CASSLKPSGGNNSPLHF
TGTGCCAGCAGCTTAAAGCCCTCGGGGGGGAATAATTCACCCCTCCACTTT
>TRBD2|TRBJ2-1|TRBV5-8|NA
CASSLGTSGNNEQFF
TGTGCCAGCAGCTTGGGAACTAGCGGGAACAATGAGCAGTTCTTC
>TRBD1|TRBJ1-5|TRBV15|NA
CATSRGDRINQPQHF
TGTGCCACCAGCAGAGGGGACAGAATAAATCAGCCCCAGCATTTT
>TRBD2|TRBJ2-2|TRBV5-1|NA
CASSLVGGRAVAGELFF
TGCGCCAGCAGCTTGGTTGGCGGGAGGGCCGTCGCCGGGGAGCTGTTTTTT
>NA|TRBJ2-7|TRBV10-3|few
CAISVSGISYEQYF
TGTGCCATCTCGGTTAGCGGTATCTCCTACGAGCAGTACTTC
>TRBD1|TRBJ1-5|TRBV5-1|NA
CASSSNRGRQPQHF
TGCGCCAGCAGCTCTAACAGGGGGCGTCAGCCCCAGCATTTT